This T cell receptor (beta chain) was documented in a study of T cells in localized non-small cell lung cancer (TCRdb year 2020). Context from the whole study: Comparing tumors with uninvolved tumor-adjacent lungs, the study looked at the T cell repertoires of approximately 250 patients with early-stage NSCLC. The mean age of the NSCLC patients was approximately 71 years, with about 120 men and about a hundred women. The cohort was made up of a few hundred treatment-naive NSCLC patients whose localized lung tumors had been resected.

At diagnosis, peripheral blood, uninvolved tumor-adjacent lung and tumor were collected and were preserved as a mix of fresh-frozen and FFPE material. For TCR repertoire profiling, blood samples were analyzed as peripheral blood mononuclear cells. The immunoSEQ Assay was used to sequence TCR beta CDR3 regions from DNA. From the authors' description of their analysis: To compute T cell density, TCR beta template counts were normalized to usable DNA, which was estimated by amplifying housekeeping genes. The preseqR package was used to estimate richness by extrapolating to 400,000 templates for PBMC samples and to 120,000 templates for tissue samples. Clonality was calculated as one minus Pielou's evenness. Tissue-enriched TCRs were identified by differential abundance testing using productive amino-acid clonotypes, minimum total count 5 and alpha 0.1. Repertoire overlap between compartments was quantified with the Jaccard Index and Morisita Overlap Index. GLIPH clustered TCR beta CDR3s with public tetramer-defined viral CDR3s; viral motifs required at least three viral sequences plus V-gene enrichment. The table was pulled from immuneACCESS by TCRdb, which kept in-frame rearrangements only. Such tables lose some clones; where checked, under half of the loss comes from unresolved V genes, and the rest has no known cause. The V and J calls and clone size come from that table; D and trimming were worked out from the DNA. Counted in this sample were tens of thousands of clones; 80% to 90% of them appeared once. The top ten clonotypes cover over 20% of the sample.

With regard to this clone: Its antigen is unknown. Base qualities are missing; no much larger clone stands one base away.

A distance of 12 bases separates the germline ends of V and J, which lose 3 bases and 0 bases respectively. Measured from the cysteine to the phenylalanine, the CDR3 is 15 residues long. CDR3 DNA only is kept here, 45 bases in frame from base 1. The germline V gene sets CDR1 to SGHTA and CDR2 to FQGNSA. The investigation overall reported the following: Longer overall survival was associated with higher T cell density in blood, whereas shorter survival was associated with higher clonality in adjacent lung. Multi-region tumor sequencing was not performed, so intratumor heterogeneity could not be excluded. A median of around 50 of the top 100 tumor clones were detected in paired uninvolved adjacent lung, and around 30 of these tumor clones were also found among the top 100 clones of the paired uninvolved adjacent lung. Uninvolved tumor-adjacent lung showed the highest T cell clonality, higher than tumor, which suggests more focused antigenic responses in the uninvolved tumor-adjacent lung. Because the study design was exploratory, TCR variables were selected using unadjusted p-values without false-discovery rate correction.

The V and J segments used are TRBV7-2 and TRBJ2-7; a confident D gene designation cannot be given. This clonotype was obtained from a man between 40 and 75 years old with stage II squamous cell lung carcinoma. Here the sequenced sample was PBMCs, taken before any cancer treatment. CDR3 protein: CASSLFSAPSYEQYF. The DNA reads TGTGCCAGCAGCTTGTTCTCTGCCCCCTCCTACGAGCAGTACTTC.